These 7 T cell receptor beta chains came from one sample sequenced in a study of prognosis after radiotherapy for stage I lung cancer. The study amplified the TCR beta CDR3 region from genomic DNA. This amplification was carried out by two rounds of multiplex PCR. The first round of PCR was done with primers that matched each TRBV and TRBJ gene. One entry per CDR3 protein results from TCRdb running MiXCR on the multiplex PCR reads. The repertoire holds around 16,000 distinct CDR3 sequences, with about a sixth as singletons. Specimen: PBMCs, collected before or after stereotactic body radiation therapy (not recorded which). These receptors originate from a donor of 50 years or more with non-small cell lung cancer.

This clonotype was counted ten times or more. V gene TRBV4-1 combines with J gene TRBJ2-7, with D possibly TRBD2 on 5 matching bases. The CDR3 runs to 13 residues. Trimming left V 4 bases short and J 6 bases short, with 13 bases between. The V gene's germline CDR1 is MGHRA and CDR2 YSYEKL. CDR3 coding DNA: TGCGCCAGCAGCCCACGGGAAGGGCCCGAGCAGTACTTC. Protein product: CASSPREGPEQYF.

A few counts support this clonotype. The genes are TRBV28 and TRBJ1-1; no clear D. The CDR3 covers 13 residues. Germline-derived CDR1 and CDR2 are MDHEN and SYDVKM. V lost 2 bases to trimming and J lost 2 bases, with 6 bases between them. The CDR3 DNA follows: TGTGCCAGCAGTTTACGCGAAAACACTGAAGCTTTCTTT. This gives the protein CASSLRENTEAFF.

About this clonotype itself: One base separates it from a far larger clone, so it is likely a read error. This chain links TRBV6-1 with TRBJ2-7; no reliable D call. The CDR3 has 11 amino acids. Germline V gene lookup returns CDR1 MNHNS and CDR2 SASEGT. CDR3 protein: CACSDSGEQYV. CDR3 in DNA: TGTGCCTGCAGTGACTCGGGCGAGCAGTACGTC.

This clonotype occurred many times. The chain employs TRBV11-2 and TRBJ2-5, with D tentatively TRBD1 (5 bases). Between the trimmed V and J ends, which lost 3 bases and 2 bases, there was a span of 16 bases. This CDR3 has 16 amino acids. Germline lookup yields CDR1 SGHAT and CDR2 FQNNGV. Here the CDR3 reads CASSFVRGLTQETQYF. The CDR3 bases are TGTGCCAGCAGCTTCGTAAGGGGCCTAACACAAGAGACCCAGTACTTC.

This clonotype was found many times. This rearrangement joins TRBV19 to TRBJ1-1, with no clear D. The germline V and J ends were trimmed by 6 bases and 0 bases, with 11 bases remaining between them. The CDR3 covers 14 residues. From germline, CDR1 is LNHDA and CDR2 SQIVND (reference sequence). The CDR3 loop reads CASSPPVVNTEAFF. In DNA form, the CDR3 reads TGTGCCAGTAGCCCCCCGGTTGTGAACACTGAAGCTTTCTTT.

This clonotype was observed at least ten times. The chain combines TRBV30 with TRBJ2-1; D is undetermined. CDR3 length equals 14 residues. Deletions cut 3 bases from V and 5 bases from J, with 14 bases between. The germline V gene encodes CDR1 GTSNPN and CDR2 SVGIG (reference sequence). CDR3 nucleotides: TGTGCCTGGAGCCGGGCCCCGGAGCACAATGAGCAGTTCTTC. Translated, it gives CAWSRAPEHNEQFF. The variable domain in full, completed from reference TRBV30 and TRBJ2-1, reads SQTIHQWPATLVQPVGSPLSLECTVEGTSNPNLYWYRQAAGRGLQLLFYSVGIGQISSEVPQNLSASRPQDRQFILSSKKLLLSDSGFYLCAWSRAPEHNEQFFGPGTRLTVL.

At least ten counts were recorded for this clonotype. The genes are TRBV12-3 or TRBV12-4 and TRBJ2-1; D might be TRBD1 (6 bases). The CDR3 runs to 13 residues. V was trimmed by 5 bases and J by 4 bases, leaving 9 bases between them. The CDR3 DNA sequence: TGTGCCAGCAGTAGACAGGATTACAATGAGCAGTTCTTC. Amino acid sequence: CASSRQDYNEQFF.